These T cell receptor beta chains were read from a single sample in a study of blood T cell repertoires in COVID-19. Assay used: immunoSEQ multiplex PCR; TCRdb lists only in-frame clones, some missing. The table includes 100,000 to 150,000 clones, about 80% detected once. Sequenced sample: peripheral blood. Receptors originate from a woman aged 50 to 60 with acute or convalescent COVID-19. CDR3s include the opening cysteine and the closing phenylalanine or tryptophan. A D gene is named only where the DNA matches it firmly. Where a row states a size, it is once, few, many or the class of an expanded clone; other rows omit it.

j_call: TRBJ2-7
clone_size: -
v_call: TRBV7-9
d_call: TRBD1
cdr3_aa: CASSHRDREYEQYF
cdr3_nt: TGTGCCAGCAGCCACCGGGACAGGGAGTACGAGCAGTACTTC

j_call: TRBJ1-4
clone_size: -
v_call: TRBV7-9
d_call: -
cdr3_aa: CASSQGAWATNEKLFF
cdr3_nt: TGTGCCAGCAGTCAGGGCGCTTGGGCAACTAATGAAAAACTGTTTTTT

j_call: TRBJ2-3
clone_size: once
v_call: TRBV18
d_call: TRBD1
cdr3_aa: CASSPLGPGGDSTDTQYF
cdr3_nt: TGTGCCAGCTCACCACTTGGTCCAGGGGGCGACAGCACAGATACGCAGTATTTT

j_call: TRBJ2-1
clone_size: -
v_call: TRBV7-8
d_call: -
cdr3_aa: CASATYNEQFF
cdr3_nt: TGTGCCAGCGCTACCTACAATGAGCAGTTCTTC

j_call: TRBJ2-1
clone_size: -
v_call: TRBV5-1
d_call: TRBD1
cdr3_aa: CASSSDRGSYNEQFF
cdr3_nt: TGCGCCAGCAGCTCGGACAGGGGCTCCTACAATGAGCAGTTCTTC

j_call: TRBJ1-2
clone_size: -
v_call: TRBV2
d_call: TRBD1
cdr3_aa: CASSRGTAGGYTF
cdr3_nt: TGTGCCAGCAGCAGGGGGACCGCCGGAGGCTACACCTTC

j_call: TRBJ1-1
clone_size: -
v_call: TRBV6-1
d_call: -
cdr3_aa: CASSLRGNTEAFF
cdr3_nt: TGTGCCAGCAGTCTAAGGGGGAACACTGAAGCTTTCTTT

j_call: TRBJ1-2
clone_size: -
v_call: TRBV9
d_call: -
cdr3_aa: CASSVEDPSYGYTF
cdr3_nt: TGTGCCAGCAGCGTAGAAGATCCCAGCTATGGCTACACCTTC

j_call: TRBJ1-6
clone_size: few
v_call: TRBV3-1/TRBV3-2
d_call: -
cdr3_aa: CASSQTPQGLNSPLHF
cdr3_nt: TGTGCCAGCAGCCAAACTCCGCAGGGATTGAATTCACCCCTCCACTTT

j_call: TRBJ2-1
clone_size: -
v_call: TRBV7-8
d_call: TRBD2
cdr3_aa: CASMGGGPLNEQFF
cdr3_nt: TGTGCCAGCATGGGCGGGGGACCCTTAAATGAGCAGTTCTTC

j_call: TRBJ1-1
clone_size: -
v_call: TRBV11-2
d_call: -
cdr3_aa: CASSRRGGVNTEAFF
cdr3_nt: TGTGCCAGCAGCCGCCGGGGAGGGGTGAACACTGAAGCTTTCTTT

j_call: TRBJ2-1
clone_size: -
v_call: TRBV10-3
d_call: TRBD2
cdr3_aa: CAIRGGRDLDEQFF
cdr3_nt: TGTGCCATCAGGGGAGGGAGGGACCTCGATGAGCAGTTCTTC

j_call: TRBJ1-1
clone_size: -
v_call: TRBV19
d_call: TRBD1
cdr3_aa: CASSISNRGGTEAFF
cdr3_nt: TGTGCCAGTAGTATAAGCAACAGGGGTGGCACTGAAGCTTTCTTT

j_call: TRBJ2-6
clone_size: once
v_call: TRBV6-4
d_call: -
cdr3_aa: CASSDSGGTGANVLTF
cdr3_nt: TGTGCCAGCAGTGACTCAGGGGGAACTGGGGCCAACGTCCTGACTTTC

j_call: TRBJ2-7
clone_size: -
v_call: TRBV4-1
d_call: TRBD1
cdr3_aa: CASSQEPTGFAYEQYF
cdr3_nt: TGCGCCAGCAGCCAAGAGCCGACAGGGTTCGCTTACGAGCAGTACTTC

j_call: TRBJ2-3
clone_size: -
v_call: TRBV3-1/TRBV3-2
d_call: -
cdr3_aa: CASSPPGAWADTQYF
cdr3_nt: TGTGCCAGCAGCCCCCCGGGAGCGTGGGCAGATACGCAGTATTTT

j_call: TRBJ2-1
clone_size: -
v_call: TRBV10-2
d_call: TRBD2
cdr3_aa: CAASGGDEQFF
cdr3_nt: TGCGCCGCCTCTGGGGGGGATGAGCAGTTCTTC

j_call: TRBJ1-1
clone_size: -
v_call: TRBV10-3
d_call: -
cdr3_aa: CAISESVTQAFF
cdr3_nt: TGTGCCATCAGTGAGTCCGTCACGCAGGCTTTCTTT

j_call: TRBJ1-4
clone_size: -
v_call: TRBV30
d_call: -
cdr3_aa: CAWSATVEKLFF
cdr3_nt: TGTGCCTGGTCGGCGACAGTTGAAAAACTGTTTTTT

j_call: TRBJ1-2
clone_size: -
v_call: TRBV7-9
d_call: -
cdr3_aa: CASSIPGGEDYGYTF
cdr3_nt: TGTGCCAGCAGCATCCCGGGGGGGGAGGACTATGGCTACACCTTC

j_call: TRBJ1-1
clone_size: few
v_call: TRBV5-4
d_call: TRBD1
cdr3_aa: CASSSDRVTEAFF
cdr3_nt: TGTGCCAGCAGCAGCGACAGGGTTACTGAAGCTTTCTTT

j_call: TRBJ1-2
clone_size: -
v_call: TRBV5-1
d_call: TRBD1
cdr3_aa: CASSPQGGVGGYTF
cdr3_nt: TGCGCCAGCAGCCCCCAGGGGGGCGTCGGTGGCTACACCTTC

j_call: TRBJ1-1
clone_size: -
v_call: TRBV6-5
d_call: -
cdr3_aa: CASRAGVTEAFF
cdr3_nt: TGTGCCAGCAGGGCAGGGGTTACTGAAGCTTTCTTT

j_call: TRBJ1-2
clone_size: -
v_call: TRBV4-2
d_call: -
cdr3_aa: CASSQDPTGIPNYGYTF
cdr3_nt: TGTGCCAGCAGCCAAGACCCCACAGGTATTCCTAACTATGGCTACACCTTC

j_call: TRBJ2-7
clone_size: -
v_call: TRBV19
d_call: -
cdr3_aa: CASSIAPGPVYEQYF
cdr3_nt: TGTGCCAGTAGTATCGCGCCGGGTCCTGTTTACGAGCAGTACTTC

j_call: TRBJ2-2
clone_size: once
v_call: TRBV10-2
d_call: -
cdr3_aa: CASNTKTNTGELFF
cdr3_nt: TGCGCCAGCAATACTAAAACGAACACCGGGGAGCTGTTTTTT

j_call: TRBJ2-3
clone_size: -
v_call: TRBV14
d_call: TRBD2
cdr3_aa: CASSYRAGSGGTDTQYF
cdr3_nt: TGTGCCAGCAGCTACCGAGCTGGTAGCGGGGGCACAGATACGCAGTATTTT

j_call: TRBJ2-5
clone_size: once
v_call: TRBV28
d_call: -
cdr3_aa: CASSPSAGETQYF
cdr3_nt: TGTGCCAGCAGTCCTAGCGCCGGGGAGACCCAGTACTTC

j_call: TRBJ1-1
clone_size: -
v_call: TRBV6-5
d_call: -
cdr3_aa: CASSYGGGAFF
cdr3_nt: TGTGCCAGCAGTTACGGGGGAGGAGCTTTCTTT

j_call: TRBJ1-5
clone_size: once
v_call: TRBV19
d_call: -
cdr3_aa: CASSPPETGQPQHF
cdr3_nt: TGTGCCAGTAGTCCTCCGGAGACGGGACAGCCCCAGCATTTT

j_call: TRBJ2-2
clone_size: once
v_call: TRBV28
d_call: -
cdr3_aa: CASLAVNTGELFF
cdr3_nt: TGTGCCAGCTTAGCGGTAAACACCGGGGAGCTGTTTTTT

j_call: TRBJ1-2
clone_size: -
v_call: TRBV18
d_call: TRBD1
cdr3_aa: CASSSGQGYGYTF
cdr3_nt: TGTGCCAGCTCATCCGGACAGGGTTATGGCTACACCTTC

j_call: TRBJ2-2
clone_size: -
v_call: TRBV5-1
d_call: -
cdr3_aa: CASSKQGPDTGELFF
cdr3_nt: TGCGCCAGCAGTAAACAGGGACCGGACACCGGGGAGCTGTTTTTT

j_call: TRBJ2-1
clone_size: once
v_call: TRBV28
d_call: -
cdr3_aa: CASGRSSYNEQFF
cdr3_nt: TGTGCCAGCGGGAGAAGCTCCTACAATGAGCAGTTCTTC

j_call: TRBJ2-1
clone_size: -
v_call: TRBV5-1
d_call: -
cdr3_aa: CASSAGQETNEQFF
cdr3_nt: TGCGCCAGCAGCGCCGGACAAGAGACCAATGAGCAGTTCTTC

j_call: TRBJ1-2
clone_size: -
v_call: TRBV7-6
d_call: TRBD1
cdr3_aa: CASSAQTFGTAGSYGYTF
cdr3_nt: TGTGCCAGCAGCGCCCAGACCTTTGGGACAGCCGGGAGCTATGGCTACACCTTC